The sequence of this TCR beta chain was determined in a study of immune cell composition in non-small cell lung cancer. General observations from the study: Lung squamous cell carcinoma tumours had significantly higher top 10 clone scores and productive clonality than lung adenocarcinoma. It was not proven that tumour-reactive clones equal dominant tumour-associated clones. Approximately 79% of squamous and 30% to 40% of adenocarcinoma cases had tumour-associated clones >0.5%. TIL tumour reactivity correlated with maximal tumour-associated clone frequency in adenocarcinoma.

A note on this clone: As yet, its antigen is unknown.

Libraries were prepared by immunoSEQ multiplex PCR; TCRdb keeps only in-frame clonotypes and omits some of them. The profile shows around 2,100 clones, approximately 80% of them singletons. The specimen was lung tumor tissue. This sequence was found in a human donor with non-small cell lung cancer.

The CDR3 region is CASSLLASDTQYF. The CDR3 nucleotides are TGCGCCAGCAGCTTGTTGGCATCAGATACGCAGTATTTT. V is TRBV5-1 and J is TRBJ2-3; no clear D. Trimming took 1 base from V and 4 from J, leaving 7 bases between them. This CDR3 has 13 residues. In germline, CDR1 is SGHRS, CDR2 YFSETQ. Using reference TRBV5-1 and TRBJ2-3 for the parts outside the CDR3, the full variable domain is KAGVTQTPRYLIKTRGQQVTLSCSPISGHRSVSWYQQTPGQGLQFLFEYFSETQRNKGNFPGRFSGRQFSNSRSEMNVSTLELGDSALYLCASSLLASDTQYFGPGTRLTVL.